This T cell receptor beta chain was obtained from a study of blood T cell repertoires in COVID-19. The wider study: Whether acute or convalescent, the COVID-19 samples came from the United States, Italy and Spain.

This clone has just one count. Each participant's cohort was designated according to participant-reported clinical history. The CDR3 runs 13 residues. The V end lost 4 bases, the J end lost 5 bases, and 11 bases lay between the germline ends. Germline V gene data show CDR1 as LNHNV and CDR2 as YYDKDF (reference sequence). As processed by the authors: Reference gene primer amplification gave nucleated cell count estimates. Produced via immunoSEQ multiplex PCR; TCRdb's table is partial and in-frame only. The V and J calls and the clone size are those of that table, but D and trimming were determined from the DNA. Counted here are about 320,000 clones, over 85% occurring once; the ten biggest clones make up 2.6%.

The sequenced material came from PBMCs or T cells enriched from blood (not recorded which). This TCR derives from a man aged 60-69 years who had recovered from COVID-19. This chain connects TRBV15 to TRBJ2-5; TRBD1 might be the D (5 bases). CDR3 DNA sequence: TGTGCCACCAGCATGGGGCGGTGGGAGACCCAGTACTTC. Amino acids: CATSMGRWETQYF.